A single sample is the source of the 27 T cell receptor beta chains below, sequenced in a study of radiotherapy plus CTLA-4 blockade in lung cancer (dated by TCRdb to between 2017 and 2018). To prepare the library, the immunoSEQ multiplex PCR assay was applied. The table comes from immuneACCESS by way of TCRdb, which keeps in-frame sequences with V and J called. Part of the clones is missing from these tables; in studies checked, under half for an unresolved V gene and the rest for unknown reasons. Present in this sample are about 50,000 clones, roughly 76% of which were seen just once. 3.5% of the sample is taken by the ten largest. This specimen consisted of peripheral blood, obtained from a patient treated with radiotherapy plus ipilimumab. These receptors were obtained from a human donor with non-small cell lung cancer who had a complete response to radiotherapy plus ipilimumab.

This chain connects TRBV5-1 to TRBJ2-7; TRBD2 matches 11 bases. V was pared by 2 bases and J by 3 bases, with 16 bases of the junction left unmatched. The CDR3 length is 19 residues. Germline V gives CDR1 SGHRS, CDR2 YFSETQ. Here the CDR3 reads CASSFPTSGNQRGIYEQYF. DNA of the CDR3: TGCGCCAGCAGCTTTCCGACTAGCGGGAACCAACGTGGGATCTACGAGCAGTACTTC.

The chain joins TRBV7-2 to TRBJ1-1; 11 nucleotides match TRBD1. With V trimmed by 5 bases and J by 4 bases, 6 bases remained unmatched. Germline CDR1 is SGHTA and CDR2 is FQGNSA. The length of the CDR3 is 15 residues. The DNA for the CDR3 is TGTGCCAGCAGCCAAGGACAGGGGGCAATCACTGAAGCTTTCTTT. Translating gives CASSQGQGAITEAFF.

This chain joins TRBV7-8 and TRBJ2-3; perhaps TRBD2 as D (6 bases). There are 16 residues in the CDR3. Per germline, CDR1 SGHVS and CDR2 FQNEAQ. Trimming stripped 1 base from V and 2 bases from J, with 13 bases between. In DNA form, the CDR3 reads TGTGCCAGCAGCTTAGAATCAGGGAGGAACACAGATACGCAGTATTTT. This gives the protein CASSLESGRNTDTQYF.

DNA of the CDR3: TGCGCCAGCAGCCCAGAACAGGGGGCGCGGAACACCGGGGAGCTGTTTTTT. Protein sequence: CASSPEQGARNTGELFF. The rearrangement joins TRBV4-1 to TRBJ2-2; 9 nucleotides line up with TRBD1. V shed 4 bases and J 1 base; nucleotides not matched to a gene: 7. CDR1 and CDR2 (germline): MGHRA, YSYEKL. This CDR3 contains 17 residues.

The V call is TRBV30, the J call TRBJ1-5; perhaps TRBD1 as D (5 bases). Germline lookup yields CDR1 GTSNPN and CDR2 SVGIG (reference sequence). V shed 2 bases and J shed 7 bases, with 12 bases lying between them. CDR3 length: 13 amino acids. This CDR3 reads CAWSRGRIQPQHF. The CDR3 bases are TGTGCCTGGAGTAGGGGCCGCATCCAGCCCCAGCATTTT.

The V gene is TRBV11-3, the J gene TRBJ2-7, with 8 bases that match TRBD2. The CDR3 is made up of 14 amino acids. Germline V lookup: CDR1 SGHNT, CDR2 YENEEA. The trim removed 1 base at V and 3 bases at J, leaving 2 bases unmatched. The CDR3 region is CASSLGGGNYEQYF. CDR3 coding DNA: TGTGCCAGCAGCTTAGGCGGGGGGAACTACGAGCAGTACTTC.

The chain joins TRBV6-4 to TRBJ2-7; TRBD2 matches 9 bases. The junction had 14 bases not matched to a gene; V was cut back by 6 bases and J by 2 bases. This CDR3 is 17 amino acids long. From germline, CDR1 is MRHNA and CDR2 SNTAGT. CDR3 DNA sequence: TGTGCCAGCAGCGAAGTACAACTAGCGGGTCCCACCTACGAGCAGTACTTC. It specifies CASSEVQLAGPTYEQYF.

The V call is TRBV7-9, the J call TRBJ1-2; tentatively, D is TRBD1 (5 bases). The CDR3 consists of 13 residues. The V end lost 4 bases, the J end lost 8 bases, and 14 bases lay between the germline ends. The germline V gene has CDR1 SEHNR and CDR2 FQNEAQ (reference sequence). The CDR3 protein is CASSSRRENGYTF. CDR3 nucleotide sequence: TGTGCCAGCAGCTCCCGCAGGGAAAACGGCTACACCTTC.

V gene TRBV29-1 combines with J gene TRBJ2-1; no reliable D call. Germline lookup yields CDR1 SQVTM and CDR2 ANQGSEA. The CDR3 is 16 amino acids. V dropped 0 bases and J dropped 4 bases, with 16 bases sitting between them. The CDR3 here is CSVEDRRSTQYNEQFF. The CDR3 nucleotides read TGCAGCGTTGAAGATAGGCGGAGCACGCAATACAATGAGCAGTTCTTC.

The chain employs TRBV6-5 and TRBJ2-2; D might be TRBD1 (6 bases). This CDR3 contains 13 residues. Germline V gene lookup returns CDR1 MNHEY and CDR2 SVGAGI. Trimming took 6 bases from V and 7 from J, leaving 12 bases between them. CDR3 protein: CASRGAPGGELFF. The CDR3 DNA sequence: TGTGCCAGCAGGGGGGCCCCTGGCGGGGAGCTGTTTTTT.

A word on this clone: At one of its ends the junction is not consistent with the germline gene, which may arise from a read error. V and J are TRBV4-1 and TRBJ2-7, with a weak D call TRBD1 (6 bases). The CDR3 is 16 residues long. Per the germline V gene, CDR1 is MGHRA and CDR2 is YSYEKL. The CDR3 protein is CASGQVPGVIAYEQYF. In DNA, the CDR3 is TGCGCCAGCGGCCAAGTCCCAGGGGTAATTGCCTACGAGCAGTACTTC.

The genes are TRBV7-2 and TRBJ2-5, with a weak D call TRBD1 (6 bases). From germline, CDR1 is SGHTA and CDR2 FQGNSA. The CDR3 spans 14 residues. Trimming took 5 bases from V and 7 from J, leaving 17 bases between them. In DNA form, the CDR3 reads TGTGCCAGCAGCCCCCGGGCCCTAGGGGGGACCCAGTACTTC. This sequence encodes CASSPRALGGTQYF.

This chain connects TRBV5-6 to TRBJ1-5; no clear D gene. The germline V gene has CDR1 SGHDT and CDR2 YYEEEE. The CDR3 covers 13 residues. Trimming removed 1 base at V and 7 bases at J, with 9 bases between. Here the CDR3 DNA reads TGTGCCAGCAGCTTGATGGGCGAACAGCCCCAGCATTTT. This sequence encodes CASSLMGEQPQHF.

The CDR3 here is CASSHSGYEQYF. CDR3 in DNA: TGCGCCAGCAGCCATAGCGGCTACGAGCAGTACTTC. This chain links TRBV4-1 with TRBJ2-7; D possibly corresponds to TRBD2 (6 bases). The CDR3 is 12 residues long. V was clipped by 3 bases and J by 3 bases, with 6 bases between them. Germline V gene sequence: CDR1 MGHRA, CDR2 YSYEKL.

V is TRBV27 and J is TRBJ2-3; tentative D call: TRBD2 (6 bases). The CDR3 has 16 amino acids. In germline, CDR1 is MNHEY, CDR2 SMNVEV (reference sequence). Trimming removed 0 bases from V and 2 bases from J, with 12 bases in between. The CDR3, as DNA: TGTGCCAGCAGTTTATCTGCTTGGACTACCACAGATACGCAGTATTTT. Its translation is CASSLSAWTTTDTQYF.

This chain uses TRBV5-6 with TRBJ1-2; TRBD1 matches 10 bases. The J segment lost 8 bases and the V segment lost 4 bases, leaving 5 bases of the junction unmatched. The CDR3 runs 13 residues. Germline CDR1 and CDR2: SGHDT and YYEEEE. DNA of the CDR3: TGTGCCAGCAGCCTCGACAGGGGGCACGGCTACACCTTC. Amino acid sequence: CASSLDRGHGYTF.

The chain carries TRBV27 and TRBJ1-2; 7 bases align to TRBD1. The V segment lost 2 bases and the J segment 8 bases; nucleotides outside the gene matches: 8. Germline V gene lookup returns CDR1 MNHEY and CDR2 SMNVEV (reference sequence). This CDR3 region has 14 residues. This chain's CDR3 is CASSLKQGSFGYTF. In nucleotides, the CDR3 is TGTGCCAGCAGTTTAAAACAGGGGTCCTTCGGCTACACCTTC.

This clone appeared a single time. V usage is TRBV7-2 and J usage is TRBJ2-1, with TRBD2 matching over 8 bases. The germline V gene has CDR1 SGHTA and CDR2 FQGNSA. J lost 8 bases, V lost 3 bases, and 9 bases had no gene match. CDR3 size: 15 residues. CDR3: CASSLSGGIWDEQFF. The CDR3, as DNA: TGTGCCAGCAGCTTGTCGGGGGGGATATGGGATGAGCAGTTCTTC.

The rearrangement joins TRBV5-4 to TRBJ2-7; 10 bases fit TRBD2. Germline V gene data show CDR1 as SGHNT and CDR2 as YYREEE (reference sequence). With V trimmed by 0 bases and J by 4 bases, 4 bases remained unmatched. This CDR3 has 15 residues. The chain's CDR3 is CASSLELAGPYEQYF. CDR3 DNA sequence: TGTGCCAGCAGCTTGGAACTAGCGGGGCCGTACGAGCAGTACTTC.

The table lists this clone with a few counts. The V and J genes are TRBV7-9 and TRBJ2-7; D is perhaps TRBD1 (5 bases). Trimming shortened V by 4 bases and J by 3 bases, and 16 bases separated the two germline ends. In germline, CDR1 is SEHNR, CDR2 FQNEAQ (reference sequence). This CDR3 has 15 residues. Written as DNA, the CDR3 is TGTGCCAGCAGCTGGGGCTACCGGGCGAACTACGAGCAGTACTTC. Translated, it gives CASSWGYRANYEQYF.

Written as DNA, the CDR3 is TGTGCCAGCATGAGGGGGACTAGCGAGTCAAATGAGCAGTTCTTC. Its translation is CASMRGTSESNEQFF. The V and J genes are TRBV2 and TRBJ2-1, with 10 bases identical to TRBD2. CDR1 and CDR2 from the germline V gene are SNHLY and FYNNEI. The CDR3 runs to 15 residues. After removal of 7 bases from V and 7 bases from J, the junction contained 10 bases not matched to a gene.

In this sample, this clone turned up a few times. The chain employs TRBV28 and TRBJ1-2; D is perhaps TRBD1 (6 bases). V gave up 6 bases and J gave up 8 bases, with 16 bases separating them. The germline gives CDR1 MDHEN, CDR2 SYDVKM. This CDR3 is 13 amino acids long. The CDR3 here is CASRPQGSGGYTF. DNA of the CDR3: TGTGCCAGCAGGCCCCAGGGGTCGGGGGGCTACACCTTC.

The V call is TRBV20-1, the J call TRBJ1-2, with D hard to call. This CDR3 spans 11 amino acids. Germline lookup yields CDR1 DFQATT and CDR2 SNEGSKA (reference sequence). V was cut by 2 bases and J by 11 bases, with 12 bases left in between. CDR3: CSARRQAGYTF. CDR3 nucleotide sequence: TGCAGTGCTAGACGGCAGGCTGGTTACACCTTC.

As DNA, the CDR3 is TGTGCCAGCAGTTCAGGGTCAGGCTGGGAGACCCAGTACTTC. This translates into CASSSGSGWETQYF. The V and J genes are TRBV28 and TRBJ2-5; a weak D match, TRBD1 (5 bases). This CDR3 contains 14 residues. Germline assignment: CDR1 MDHEN and CDR2 SYDVKM. The V end was cut by 4 bases, the J end by 5 bases, with 14 bases between.

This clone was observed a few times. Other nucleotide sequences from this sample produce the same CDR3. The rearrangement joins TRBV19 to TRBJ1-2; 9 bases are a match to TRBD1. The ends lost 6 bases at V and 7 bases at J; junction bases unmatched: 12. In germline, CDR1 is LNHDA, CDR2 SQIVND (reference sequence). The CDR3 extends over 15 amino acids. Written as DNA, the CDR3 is TGTGCCAGTAGACCGCTCAAACAGGGGGCGCTTGGCTACACCTTC. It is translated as CASRPLKQGALGYTF. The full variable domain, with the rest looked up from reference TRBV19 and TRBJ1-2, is DGGITQSPKYLFRKEGQNVTLSCEQNLNHDAMYWYRQDPGQGLRLIYYSQIVNDFQKGDIAEGYSVSREKKESFPLTVTSAQKNPTAFYLCASRPLKQGALGYTFGSGTRLTVV.

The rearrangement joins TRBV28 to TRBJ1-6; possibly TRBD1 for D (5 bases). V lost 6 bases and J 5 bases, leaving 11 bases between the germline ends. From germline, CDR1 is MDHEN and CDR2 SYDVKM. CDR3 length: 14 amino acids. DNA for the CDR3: TGTGCCAGCAGGCCCGGGGGTGATAATTCACCCCTCCACTTT. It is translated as CASRPGGDNSPLHF.

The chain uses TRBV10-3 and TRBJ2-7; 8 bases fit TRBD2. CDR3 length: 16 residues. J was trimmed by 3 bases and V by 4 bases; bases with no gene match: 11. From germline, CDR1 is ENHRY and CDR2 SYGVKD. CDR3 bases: TGTGCCATCAGTGGGACGCCCGCGGGGGGCAACTACGAGCAGTACTTC. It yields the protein CAISGTPAGGNYEQYF.